This entry is about one T cell receptor beta chain. The authors sequenced TCR beta from blood CD8+ and CD4+ T cells. Relapsing-remitting disease, either stable or active, was present in the treatment-naive patients who were the multiple sclerosis controls. The CD8+ and CD4+ T cells were negatively isolated, with the TEMRA cells enriched by FACS. The germline V gene has CDR1 KGHDR and CDR2 SFDVKD. V gave up 0 bases and J gave up 0 bases, with 6 bases separating them. The CDR3 covers 15 residues. This sample was taken from a study of CD8 T cells in Susac syndrome. RNA, at 0.5 to 1 ug, was reverse transcribed with random hexamers. The authors amplified TCR beta CDR3 across 54 Vbeta and 13 Jbeta using immunoSEQ multiplex PCR. TCRdb reprocessed the immunoSEQ multiplex PCR reads via MiXCR and lists one record per CDR3 protein. Among about 210,000 distinct CDR3 sequences, 95% were seen once, and the ten largest hold roughly 0.09%.

The chain couples TRBV24-1 to TRBJ2-3, with D uncertain. The sequence was collected from a human donor with multiple sclerosis. Sequencing was performed on CD4+ T cells from PBMCs. The DNA for the CDR3 is TGTGCCACCAGTGATTTGCCCGGGAGCACAGATACGCAGTATTTT. It codes for CATSDLPGSTDTQYF.